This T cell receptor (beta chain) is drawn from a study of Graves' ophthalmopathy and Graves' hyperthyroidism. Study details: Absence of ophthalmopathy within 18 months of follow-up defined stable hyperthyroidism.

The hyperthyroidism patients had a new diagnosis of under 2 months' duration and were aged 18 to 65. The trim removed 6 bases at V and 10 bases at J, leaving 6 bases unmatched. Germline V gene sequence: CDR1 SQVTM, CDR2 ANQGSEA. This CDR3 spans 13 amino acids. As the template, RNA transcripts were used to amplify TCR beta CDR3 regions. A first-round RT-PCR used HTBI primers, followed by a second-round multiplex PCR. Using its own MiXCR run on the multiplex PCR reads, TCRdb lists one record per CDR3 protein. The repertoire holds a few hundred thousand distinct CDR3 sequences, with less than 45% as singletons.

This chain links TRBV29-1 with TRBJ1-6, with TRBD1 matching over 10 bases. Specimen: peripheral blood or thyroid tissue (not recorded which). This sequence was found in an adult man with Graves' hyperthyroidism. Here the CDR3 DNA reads TGCAGCGTCGGGACAGGGGATGGCTCACCCCTCCACTTT. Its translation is CSVGTGDGSPLHF.